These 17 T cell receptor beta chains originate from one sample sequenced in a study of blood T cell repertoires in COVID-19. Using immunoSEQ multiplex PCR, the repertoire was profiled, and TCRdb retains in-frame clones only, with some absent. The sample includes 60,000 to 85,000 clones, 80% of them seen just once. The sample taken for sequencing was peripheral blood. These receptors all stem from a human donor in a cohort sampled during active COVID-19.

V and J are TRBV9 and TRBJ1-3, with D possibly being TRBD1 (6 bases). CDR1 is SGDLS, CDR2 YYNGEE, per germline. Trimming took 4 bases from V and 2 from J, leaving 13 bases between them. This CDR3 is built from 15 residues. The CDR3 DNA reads TGTGCCAGCAGCCTTACAGGGACGGCTGGAAACACCATATATTTT. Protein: CASSLTGTAGNTIYF.

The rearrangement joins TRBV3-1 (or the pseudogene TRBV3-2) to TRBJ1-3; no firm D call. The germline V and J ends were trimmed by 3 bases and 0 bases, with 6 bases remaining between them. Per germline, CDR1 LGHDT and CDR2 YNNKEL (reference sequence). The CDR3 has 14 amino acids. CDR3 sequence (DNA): TGTGCCAGCAGCCAGGGCCGCTCTGGAAACACCATATATTTT. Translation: CASSQGRSGNTIYF.

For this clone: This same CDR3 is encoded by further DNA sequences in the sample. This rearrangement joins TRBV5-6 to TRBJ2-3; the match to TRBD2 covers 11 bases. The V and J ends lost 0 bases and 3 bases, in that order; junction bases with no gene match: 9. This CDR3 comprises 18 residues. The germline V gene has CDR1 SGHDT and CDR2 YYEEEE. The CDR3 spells CASSLGVSGRARTDTQYF. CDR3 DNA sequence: TGTGCCAGCAGCTTGGGGGTTAGCGGGAGGGCGAGGACAGATACGCAGTATTTT.

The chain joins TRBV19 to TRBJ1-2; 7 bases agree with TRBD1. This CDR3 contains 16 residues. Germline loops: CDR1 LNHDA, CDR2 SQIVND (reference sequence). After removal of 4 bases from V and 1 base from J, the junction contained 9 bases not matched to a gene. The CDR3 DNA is TGTGCCAGTAGTACACTAAGACAGGGAAATAACTATGGCTACACCTTC. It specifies CASSTLRQGNNYGYTF. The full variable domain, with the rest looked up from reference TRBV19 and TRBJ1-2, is DGGITQSPKYLFRKEGQNVTLSCEQNLNHDAMYWYRQDPGQGLRLIYYSQIVNDFQKGDIAEGYSVSREKKESFPLTVTSAQKNPTAFYLCASSTLRQGNNYGYTFGSGTRLTVV.

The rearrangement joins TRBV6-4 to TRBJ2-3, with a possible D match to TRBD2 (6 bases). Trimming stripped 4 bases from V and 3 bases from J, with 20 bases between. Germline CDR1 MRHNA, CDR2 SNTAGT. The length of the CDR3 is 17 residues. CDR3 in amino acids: CASSVQEGQVQTDTQYF. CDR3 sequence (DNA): TGTGCCAGCAGTGTCCAGGAGGGGCAAGTGCAAACAGATACGCAGTATTTT.

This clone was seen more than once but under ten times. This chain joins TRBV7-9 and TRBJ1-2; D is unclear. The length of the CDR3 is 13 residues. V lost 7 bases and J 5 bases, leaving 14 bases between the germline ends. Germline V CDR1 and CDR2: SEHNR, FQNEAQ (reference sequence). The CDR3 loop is CASTQVPNYGYTF. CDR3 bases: TGTGCCAGCACCCAGGTGCCAAATTATGGCTACACCTTC.

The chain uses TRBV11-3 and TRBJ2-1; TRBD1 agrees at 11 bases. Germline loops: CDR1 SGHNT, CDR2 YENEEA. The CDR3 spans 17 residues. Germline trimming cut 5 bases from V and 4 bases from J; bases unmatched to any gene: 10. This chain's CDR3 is CASSLRTGGPPYNEQFF. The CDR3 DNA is TGTGCCAGCAGCCTCAGGACAGGGGGCCCCCCTTACAATGAGCAGTTCTTC.

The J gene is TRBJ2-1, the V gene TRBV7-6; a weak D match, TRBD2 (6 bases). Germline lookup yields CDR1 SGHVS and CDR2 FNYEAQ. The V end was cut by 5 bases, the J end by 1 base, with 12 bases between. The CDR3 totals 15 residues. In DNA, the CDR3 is TGTGCCAGCAGCCAGAGACTAGGTTCCTACAATGAGCAGTTCTTC. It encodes CASSQRLGSYNEQFF.

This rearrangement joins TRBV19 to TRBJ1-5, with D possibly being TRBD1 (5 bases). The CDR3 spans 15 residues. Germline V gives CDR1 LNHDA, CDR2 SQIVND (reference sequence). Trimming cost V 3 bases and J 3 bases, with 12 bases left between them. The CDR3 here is CASSMGGFNNQPQHF. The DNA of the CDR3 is TGTGCCAGTAGTATGGGGGGATTTAACAATCAGCCCCAGCATTTT.

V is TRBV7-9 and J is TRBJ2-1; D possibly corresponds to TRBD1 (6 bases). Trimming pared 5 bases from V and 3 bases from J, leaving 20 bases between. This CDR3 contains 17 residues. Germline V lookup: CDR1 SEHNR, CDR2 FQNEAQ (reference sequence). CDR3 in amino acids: CASSPEVAQGSYNEQFF. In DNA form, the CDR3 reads TGTGCCAGCAGCCCCGAGGTAGCGCAGGGGAGCTACAATGAGCAGTTCTTC.

CDR3 residues: CATSLKTVRNQPQHF. The CDR3 nucleotides read TGTGCCACCAGCTTAAAAACGGTTCGGAATCAGCCCCAGCATTTT. The rearrangement links TRBV15 to TRBJ1-5; D gene unclear. The germline gives CDR1 LNHNV, CDR2 YYDKDF (reference sequence). Trimming stripped 5 bases from V and 4 bases from J, with 15 bases between. The CDR3 is 15 amino acids.

This chain's CDR3 is CASSLNVRDSPLHF. CDR3 bases: TGTGCCAGCAGCTTAAACGTTCGGGATTCACCCCTCCACTTT. V gene TRBV11-2 combines with J gene TRBJ1-6, with D uncertain. CDR3 length: 14 amino acids. The ends were cut back, 2 bases at V and 8 bases at J, with 10 bases in the middle. Germline V CDR1 and CDR2: SGHAT, FQNNGV.

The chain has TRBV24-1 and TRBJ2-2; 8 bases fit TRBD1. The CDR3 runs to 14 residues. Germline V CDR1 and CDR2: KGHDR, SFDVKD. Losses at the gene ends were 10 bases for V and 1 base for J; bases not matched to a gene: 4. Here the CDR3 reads CATVGQGNTGELFF. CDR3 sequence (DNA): TGTGCCACGGTAGGACAGGGGAACACCGGGGAGCTGTTTTTT.

CDR3 sequence: CAWSRVGETQYF. The CDR3 nucleotides are TGTGCCTGGAGTCGGGTTGGGGAGACCCAGTACTTC. This rearrangement joins TRBV30 to TRBJ2-5; D gene unclear. The CDR3 contains 12 residues. The V and J ends lost 2 bases and 5 bases respectively, with 9 bases between them. Germline loops: CDR1 GTSNPN, CDR2 SVGIG (reference sequence).

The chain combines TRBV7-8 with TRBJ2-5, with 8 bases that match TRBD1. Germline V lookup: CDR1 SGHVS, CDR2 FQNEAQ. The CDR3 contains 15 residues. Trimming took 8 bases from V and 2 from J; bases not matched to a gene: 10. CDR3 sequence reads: CASCQQGEPQETQYF. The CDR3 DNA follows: TGTGCCAGCTGCCAACAGGGGGAACCTCAAGAGACCCAGTACTTC.

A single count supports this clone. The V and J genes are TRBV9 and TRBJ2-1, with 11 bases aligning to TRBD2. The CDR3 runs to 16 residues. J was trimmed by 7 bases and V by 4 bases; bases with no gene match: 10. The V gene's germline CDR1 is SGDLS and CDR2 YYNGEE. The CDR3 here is CASSFTSGRSVNEQFF. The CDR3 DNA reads TGTGCCAGCAGCTTCACTAGCGGGAGATCGGTGAATGAGCAGTTCTTC.

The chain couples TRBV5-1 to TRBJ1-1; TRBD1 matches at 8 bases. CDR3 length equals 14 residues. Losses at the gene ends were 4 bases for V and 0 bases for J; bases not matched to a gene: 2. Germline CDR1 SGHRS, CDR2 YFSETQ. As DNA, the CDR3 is TGCGCCAGCAGCGGGGACAGGCTGAACACTGAAGCTTTCTTT. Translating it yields CASSGDRLNTEAFF.